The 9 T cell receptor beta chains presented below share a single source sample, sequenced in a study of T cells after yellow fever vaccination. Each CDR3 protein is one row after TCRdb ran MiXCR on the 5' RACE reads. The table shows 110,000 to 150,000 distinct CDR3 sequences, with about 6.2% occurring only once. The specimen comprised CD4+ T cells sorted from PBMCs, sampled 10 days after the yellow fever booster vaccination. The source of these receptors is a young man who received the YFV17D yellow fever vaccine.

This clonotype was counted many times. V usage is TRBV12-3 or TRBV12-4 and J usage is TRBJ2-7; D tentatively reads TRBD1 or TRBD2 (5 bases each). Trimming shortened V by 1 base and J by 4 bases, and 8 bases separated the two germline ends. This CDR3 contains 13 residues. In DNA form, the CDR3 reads TGTGCCAGCAGTTTAGGGGACGGTTACGAGCAGTACTTC. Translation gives CASSLGDGYEQYF.

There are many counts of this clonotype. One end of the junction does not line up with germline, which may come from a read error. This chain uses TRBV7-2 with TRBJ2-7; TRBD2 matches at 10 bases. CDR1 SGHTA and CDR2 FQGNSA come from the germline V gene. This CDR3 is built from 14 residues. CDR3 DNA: TGCGCCAGCAGCCCAAGCGGGAGGGCCTACGAGCAGTACTTC. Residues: CASSPSGRAYEQYF.

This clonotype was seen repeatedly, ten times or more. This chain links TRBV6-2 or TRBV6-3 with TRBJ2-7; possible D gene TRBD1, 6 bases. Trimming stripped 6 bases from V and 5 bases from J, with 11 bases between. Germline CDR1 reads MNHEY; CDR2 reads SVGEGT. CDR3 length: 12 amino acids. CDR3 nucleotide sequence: TGTGCCAGCAGCCGGACAGCAAACGAGCAGTACTTC. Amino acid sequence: CASSRTANEQYF.

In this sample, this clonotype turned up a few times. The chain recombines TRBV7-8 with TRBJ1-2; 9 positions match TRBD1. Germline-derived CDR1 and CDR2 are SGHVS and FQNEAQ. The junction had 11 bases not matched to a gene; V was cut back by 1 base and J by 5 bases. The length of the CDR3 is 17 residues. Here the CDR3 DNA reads TGTGCCAGCAGCTTAGAGGAAACGGGACAGGGCTCTTATGGCTACACCTTC. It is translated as CASSLEETGQGSYGYTF. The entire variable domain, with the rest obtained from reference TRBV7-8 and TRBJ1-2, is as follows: GAGVSQSPRYKVAKRGQDVALRCDPISGHVSLFWYQQALGQGPEFLTYFQNEAQLDKSGLPSDRFFAERPEGSVSTLKIQRTQQEDSAVYLCASSLEETGQGSYGYTFGSGTRLTVV.

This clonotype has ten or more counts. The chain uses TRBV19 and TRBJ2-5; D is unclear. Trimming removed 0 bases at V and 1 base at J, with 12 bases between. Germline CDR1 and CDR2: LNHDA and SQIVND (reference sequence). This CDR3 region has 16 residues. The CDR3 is CASSIEGGQLQETQYF. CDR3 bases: TGTGCCAGTAGTATAGAGGGTGGGCAGCTCCAAGAGACCCAGTACTTC.

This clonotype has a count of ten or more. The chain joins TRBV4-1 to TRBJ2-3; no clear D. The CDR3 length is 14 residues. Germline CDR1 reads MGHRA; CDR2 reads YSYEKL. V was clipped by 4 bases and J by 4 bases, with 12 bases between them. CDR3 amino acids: CASSPSPAPDTQYF. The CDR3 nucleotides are TGCGCCAGCAGCCCCTCCCCCGCCCCAGATACGCAGTATTTT.

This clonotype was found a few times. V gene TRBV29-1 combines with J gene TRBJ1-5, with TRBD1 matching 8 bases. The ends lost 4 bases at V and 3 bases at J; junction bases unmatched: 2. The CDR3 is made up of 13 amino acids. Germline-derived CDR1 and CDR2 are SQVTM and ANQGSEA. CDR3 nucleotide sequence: TGCAGCGTTGGACAGGGGATCAATCAGCCCCAGCATTTT. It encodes CSVGQGINQPQHF.

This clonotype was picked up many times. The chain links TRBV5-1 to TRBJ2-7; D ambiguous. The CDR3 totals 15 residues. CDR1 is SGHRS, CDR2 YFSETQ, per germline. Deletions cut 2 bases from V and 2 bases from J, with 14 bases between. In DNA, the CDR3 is TGCGCCAGCAGCTTCTCGGCCTCCTCTACCTACGAGCAGTACTTC. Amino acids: CASSFSASSTYEQYF.

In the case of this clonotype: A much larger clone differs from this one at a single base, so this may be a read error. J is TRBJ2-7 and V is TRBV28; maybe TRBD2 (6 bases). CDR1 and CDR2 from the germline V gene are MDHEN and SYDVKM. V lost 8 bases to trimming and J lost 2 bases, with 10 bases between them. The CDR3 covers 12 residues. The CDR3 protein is CASAGITYEQYF. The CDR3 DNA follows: TGTGCCAGCGCGGGGATCACCTACGAGCAGTACTTC.